These 27 T cell receptor beta chains came from one sample sequenced in a study of beta chain features in type 1 diabetes (dated by TCRdb to the late 2010s). Library generation was performed with the immunoSEQ multiplex PCR assay. The High Capacity cDNA Reverse Transcription Kit was used to reverse transcribe all of the isolated RNA, meaning that expressed TCRB transcripts were what got sequenced. TCRdb retrieved this table from immuneACCESS and kept in-frame rearrangements only. Not all clones are present; in checked studies, unresolved V genes account for under half, and no reason is known for the remainder. The sample table lists 860,000 or so clones, 15% to 20% of them with a count of one. The ten largest clones add up to around 0.02% of the sample. The sample comprised naive CD4+ T cells from blood. This specimen's cell subset or site label, interpreted: true naive CD4+ T cells. The receptors were gathered from a woman aged 18-35 years in good health.

Only a few counts were recorded for this clone. Other nucleotide sequences from this sample produce the same CDR3. This chain uses TRBV5-6 with TRBJ2-2; no clear D. The CDR3 length is 12 residues. Germline CDR1 SGHDT, CDR2 YYEEEE. V was trimmed by 1 base and J by 4 bases, leaving 2 bases between them. The CDR3 reads CASSLSTGELFF. CDR3 DNA sequence: TGTGCCAGCAGCTTGTCCACCGGGGAGCTGTTTTTT.

The chain has TRBV6-5 and TRBJ2-2; D may be TRBD1 (6 bases). The germline gives CDR1 MNHEY, CDR2 SVGAGI. The ends were cut back, 6 bases at V and 5 bases at J, with 13 bases in the middle. The CDR3 runs to 14 residues. DNA of the CDR3: TGTGCCAGCAGCAACAGGGATCTAACCGGGGAGCTGTTTTTT. Translated: CASSNRDLTGELFF.

The CDR3 DNA is TGTGCCAGCAGGGTACAGGGGGAGAGCAGCAAAAACATTCAGTACTTC. Its translation: CASRVQGESSKNIQYF. This chain links TRBV28 with TRBJ2-4; TRBD1 agrees at 8 bases. The trim removed 6 bases at V and 3 bases at J, leaving 10 bases unmatched. Germline CDR1 is MDHEN and CDR2 is SYDVKM. The CDR3 sequence is 16 residues long.

The chain links TRBV6-1 to TRBJ2-5, with 7 bases fitting TRBD2. CDR1 is MNHNS, CDR2 SASEGT, per germline. J was trimmed by 1 base and V by 5 bases; bases with no gene match: 7. This CDR3 is 15 amino acids long. The CDR3 loop reads CASSSLWGGQETQYF. CDR3 coding DNA: TGTGCCAGCAGTTCCCTGTGGGGGGGCCAAGAGACCCAGTACTTC.

The chain employs TRBV7-3 and TRBJ2-1; 7 nucleotides line up with TRBD2. Looked up from germline, CDR1 is SGHTA and CDR2 is FQGTGA. This CDR3 spans 12 amino acids. Trimming removed 8 bases from V and 2 bases from J; junction bases left unmatched: 0. CDR3 sequence reads: CASGTTYNEQFF. The CDR3 DNA reads TGTGCCAGCGGGACTACCTACAATGAGCAGTTCTTC.

This clone was seen more than once but under ten times. This chain connects TRBV6-1 to TRBJ2-5; maybe TRBD2 (7 bases). The CDR3 loop spans 14 amino acids. V gave up 8 bases and J gave up 4 bases, with 17 bases separating them. Germline V gives CDR1 MNHNS, CDR2 SASEGT. The CDR3, as DNA: TGTGCCAGCCAATCGGGGAGGGGGTCAGAGACCCAGTACTTC. Amino acids: CASQSGRGSETQYF.

This sequence joins TRBV13 and TRBJ2-7; 14 nucleotides align to TRBD2. The CDR3 consists of 17 residues. The V gene's germline CDR1 is PRHDT and CDR2 FYEKMQ (reference sequence). Germline trimming cut 5 bases from V and 9 bases from J; bases unmatched to any gene: 15. CDR3 bases: TGTGCCAGCAGCCAAACTCGAGGGACTAGCGGGAGTCCAGTGCAGTACTTC. Translated, it gives CASSQTRGTSGSPVQYF.

V is TRBV6-1 and J is TRBJ1-1; possibly TRBD1 for D (5 bases). V lost 7 bases to trimming and J lost 0 bases, with 9 bases between them. CDR1 and CDR2 (germline): MNHNS, SASEGT. The CDR3 length is 13 residues. The CDR3 nucleotides are TGTGCCAGCAAGGCAGGGATGAACACTGAAGCTTTCTTT. As protein: CASKAGMNTEAFF.

This clone was seen only a few times. The chain uses TRBV5-1 and TRBJ2-5; D is perhaps TRBD1 or TRBD2 (6 bases each). Trimming cost V 5 bases and J 2 bases, with 16 bases left between them. This CDR3 contains 15 residues. Looked up from germline, CDR1 is SGHRS and CDR2 is YFSETQ. This chain's CDR3 is CASSFNGGRQETQYF. Here the CDR3 DNA reads TGCGCCAGCAGTTTTAACGGGGGCAGACAAGAGACCCAGTACTTC.

The chain couples TRBV5-6 to TRBJ2-1; 11 positions match TRBD2. In germline, CDR1 is SGHDT, CDR2 YYEEEE. Losses at the gene ends were 2 bases for V and 9 bases for J; bases not matched to a gene: 7. This CDR3 is built from 15 residues. The CDR3 region is CASSLRLAGWSEQFF. DNA of the CDR3: TGTGCCAGCAGCTTAAGACTAGCGGGATGGTCTGAGCAGTTCTTC.

This clone was detected a few times. The chain couples TRBV2 to TRBJ1-5; a possible D gene is TRBD1 (5 bases). The V gene lost 7 bases and the J gene lost 4 bases, with 17 bases spanning the gap. This CDR3 is built from 15 residues. Germline V lookup: CDR1 SNHLY, CDR2 FYNNEI. CDR3 in amino acids: CASNVGAFGNQPQHF. The CDR3 nucleotides read TGTGCCAGCAATGTAGGGGCGTTTGGGAATCAGCCCCAGCATTTT. Full variable domain (outside the CDR3, taken from reference TRBV2 and TRBJ1-5): EPEVTQTPSHQVTQMGQEVILRCVPISNHLYFYWYRQILGQKVEFLVSFYNNEISEKSEIFDDQFSVERPDGSNFTLKIRSTKLEDSAMYFCASNVGAFGNQPQHFGDGTRLSIL.

In its sample, this clone was seen a few times. V is TRBV18 and J is TRBJ2-1; 14 nucleotides match TRBD2. This CDR3 region has 16 residues. Germline loops: CDR1 KGHSH, CDR2 LQKENI. V gave up 3 bases and J gave up 6 bases; unmatched junction bases: 4. The CDR3 DNA reads as TGTGCCAGCTCACCCGAGACTAGCGGGAGGGCCAATGAGCAGTTCTTC. Amino acid sequence: CASSPETSGRANEQFF.

The chain joins TRBV2 to TRBJ2-7; 10 bases fit TRBD1. The germline V gene encodes CDR1 SNHLY and CDR2 FYNNEI. This CDR3 has 13 residues. Trimming at V came to 6 bases and at J to 2 bases, leaving 1 base not matched to a gene. CDR3 nucleotide sequence: TGTGCCAGCAGGGGGACAGGGGCCTACGAGCAGTACTTC. It specifies CASRGTGAYEQYF.

J is TRBJ2-7 and V is TRBV7-9, with D perhaps matching TRBD1 (5 bases). The CDR3 runs 13 residues. Deletions cut 5 bases from V and 0 bases from J, with 8 bases between. CDR1 is SEHNR and CDR2 is FQNEAQ in the germline V gene (reference sequence). The CDR3 loop is CASSNRISYEQYF. The CDR3 DNA follows: TGTGCCAGCAGCAACAGGATCTCCTACGAGCAGTACTTC. Based on the CDR3 plus reference TRBV7-9 and TRBJ2-7, the full variable domain is DTGVSQNPRHKITKRGQNVTFRCDPISEHNRLYWYRQTLGQGPEFLTYFQNEAQLEKSRLLSDRFSAERPKGSFSTLEIQRTEQGDSAMYLCASSNRISYEQYFGPGTRLTVT.

This clone was observed a few times. The chain has TRBV19 and TRBJ2-3, with TRBD1 matching over 8 bases. Per germline, CDR1 LNHDA and CDR2 SQIVND (reference sequence). The ends lost 3 bases at V and 6 bases at J; junction bases unmatched: 11. The CDR3 has 16 amino acids. The CDR3: CASSIPITGGRDTQYF. The CDR3, as DNA: TGTGCCAGTAGTATCCCTATCACAGGGGGAAGGGATACGCAGTATTTT. Variable domain in full (rest from reference TRBV19 and TRBJ2-3): DGGITQSPKYLFRKEGQNVTLSCEQNLNHDAMYWYRQDPGQGLRLIYYSQIVNDFQKGDIAEGYSVSREKKESFPLTVTSAQKNPTAFYLCASSIPITGGRDTQYFGPGTRLTVL.

This clone was counted a few times. The chain has TRBV6-5 and TRBJ2-1; D remains unclear. This CDR3 spans 12 amino acids. Trimming shortened V by 7 bases and J by 2 bases, and 6 bases separated the two germline ends. Germline CDR1 MNHEY, CDR2 SVGAGI. Written as DNA, the CDR3 is TGTGCCAGCAAGGACCCCTACAATGAGCAGTTCTTC. Its protein product is CASKDPYNEQFF.

This clone was counted a few times. The chain joins TRBV18 to TRBJ1-1; D call uncertain. The CDR3 has 15 amino acids. V shed 2 bases and J shed 0 bases, with 10 bases lying between them. The germline V gene has CDR1 KGHSH and CDR2 LQKENI. CDR3 in DNA: TGTGCCAGCTCACCATTTACAGTTGTGAACACTGAAGCTTTCTTT. It encodes CASSPFTVVNTEAFF.

There are a few counts of this clone. The DNA of the CDR3 is TGTGCCAGCAGCCTCGAGGCCCAGCCTGATACGCAGTATTTT. Its translation is CASSLEAQPDTQYF. The chain has TRBV7-2 and TRBJ2-3; D not resolved. CDR3 length: 14 residues. The ends were cut back, 5 bases at V and 6 bases at J, with 15 bases in the middle. CDR1 SGHTA and CDR2 FQGNSA come from the germline V gene. Using reference TRBV7-2 and TRBJ2-3 for the parts outside the CDR3, the full variable domain is GAGVSQSPSNKVTEKGKDVELRCDPISGHTALYWYRQSLGQGLEFLIYFQGNSAPDKSGLPSDRFSAERTGGSVSTLTIQRTQQEDSAVYLCASSLEAQPDTQYFGPGTRLTVL.

The V call is TRBV28, the J call TRBJ2-4; D is undetermined. CDR3 length equals 16 residues. CDR1 and CDR2 from the germline V gene are MDHEN and SYDVKM. V dropped 3 bases and J dropped 6 bases, with 18 bases sitting between them. The CDR3 DNA follows: TGTGCCAGCAGTTTCGCGCAAACCCGTTTTAGAAACATTCAGTACTTC. This translates into CASSFAQTRFRNIQYF.

This clone was detected only once. The chain has TRBV9 and TRBJ2-1; D uncertain. The ends were cut back, 0 bases at V and 2 bases at J, with 3 bases in the middle. The CDR3 sequence is 13 residues long. Germline-derived CDR1 and CDR2 are SGDLS and YYNGEE. In DNA, the CDR3 is TGTGCCAGCAGCGTAGTCCCCTACAATGAGCAGTTCTTC. It translates to CASSVVPYNEQFF.

This clone was seen only a few times. The chain couples TRBV5-1 to TRBJ2-5; possibly TRBD2 for D (5 bases). Germline CDR1 reads SGHRS; CDR2 reads YFSETQ. This CDR3 is 15 amino acids long. Trimming left V 0 bases short and J 5 bases short, with 14 bases between. The CDR3 nucleotides are TGCGCCAGCAGCTTGGTGGAGGCGCGCGCGGAGACCCAGTACTTC. The encoded protein is CASSLVEARAETQYF.

The chain joins TRBV6-5 to TRBJ2-5; TRBD2 might be the D (6 bases). Trimming stripped 6 bases from V and 5 bases from J, with 19 bases between. CDR1 is MNHEY, CDR2 SVGAGI, per germline. This CDR3 region has 15 residues. The CDR3: CASSFGTSPGETQYF. DNA of the CDR3: TGTGCCAGCAGCTTCGGGACTTCGCCCGGGGAGACCCAGTACTTC.

V gene TRBV6-1 combines with J gene TRBJ1-5; no firm D call. The CDR3 runs to 14 residues. Germline CDR1 and CDR2: MNHNS and SASEGT. V lost 3 bases, J lost 3 bases, and 9 bases lay in between. CDR3 sequence: CASSDHPPNQPQHF. The CDR3 nucleotides read TGTGCCAGCAGTGACCACCCACCCAATCAGCCCCAGCATTTT.

This clone has only a few counts. The rearrangement uses TRBV6-6 and TRBJ2-7; 13 bases map to TRBD2. The ends lost 5 bases at V and 5 bases at J; junction bases unmatched: 6. The CDR3 extends over 15 amino acids. CDR1 is MNHNY and CDR2 is SVGAGI in the germline V gene (reference sequence). The CDR3: CASSLLAGGPHEQYF. Written as DNA, the CDR3 is TGTGCCAGCAGTCTACTAGCGGGAGGGCCTCACGAGCAGTACTTC.

The chain couples TRBV19 to TRBJ1-5; 9 bases are a match to TRBD1. The ends lost 6 bases at V and 5 bases at J; junction bases unmatched: 11. CDR1 is LNHDA and CDR2 is SQIVND in the germline V gene (reference sequence). The CDR3 runs 16 residues. CDR3 nucleotide sequence: TGTGCCAGTAGAAGAGCCGGGACAGGGTTTCATCAGCCCCAGCATTTT. Translated: CASRRAGTGFHQPQHF.

The CDR3 loop is CASSLAGGHTGELFF. DNA of the CDR3: TGCGCCAGCAGCTTAGCAGGGGGACACACCGGGGAGCTGTTTTTT. The rearrangement uses TRBV5-1 and TRBJ2-2; 7 bases line up with TRBD1. Losses at the gene ends were 2 bases for V and 3 bases for J; bases not matched to a gene: 4. Germline V CDR1 and CDR2: SGHRS, YFSETQ. The CDR3 consists of 15 residues.

The chain combines TRBV2 with TRBJ1-1; D not resolved. This CDR3 comprises 13 residues. CDR1 is SNHLY, CDR2 FYNNEI, per germline. V dropped 8 bases and J dropped 6 bases, with 16 bases sitting between them. The chain's CDR3 is CASLLPNRSEAFF. The CDR3, as DNA: TGTGCCAGCCTGCTCCCGAATAGGTCTGAAGCTTTCTTT.